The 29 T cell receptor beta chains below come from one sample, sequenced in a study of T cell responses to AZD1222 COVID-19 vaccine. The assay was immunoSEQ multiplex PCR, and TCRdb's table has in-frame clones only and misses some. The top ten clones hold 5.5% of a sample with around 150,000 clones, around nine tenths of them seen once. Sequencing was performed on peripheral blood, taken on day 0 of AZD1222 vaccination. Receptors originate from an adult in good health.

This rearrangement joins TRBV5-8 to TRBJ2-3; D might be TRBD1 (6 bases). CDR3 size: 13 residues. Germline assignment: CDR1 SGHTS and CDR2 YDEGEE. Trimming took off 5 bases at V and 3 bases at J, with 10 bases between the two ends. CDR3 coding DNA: TGTGCCAGCAGTTCGCAGGGGACAGATACGCAGTATTTT. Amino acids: CASSSQGTDTQYF.

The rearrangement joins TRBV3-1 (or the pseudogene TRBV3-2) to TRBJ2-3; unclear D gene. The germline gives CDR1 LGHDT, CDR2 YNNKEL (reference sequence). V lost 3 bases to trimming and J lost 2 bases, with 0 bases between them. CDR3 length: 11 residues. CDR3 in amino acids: CASSHTDTQYF. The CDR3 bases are TGTGCCAGCAGCCACACAGATACGCAGTATTTT.

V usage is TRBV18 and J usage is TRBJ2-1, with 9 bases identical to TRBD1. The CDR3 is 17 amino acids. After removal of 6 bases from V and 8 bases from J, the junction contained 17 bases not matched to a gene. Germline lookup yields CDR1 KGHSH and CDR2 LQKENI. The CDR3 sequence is CASSPGHRDRVGDEQFF. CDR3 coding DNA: TGTGCCAGCTCGCCTGGTCATAGGGACAGGGTAGGCGATGAGCAGTTCTTC.

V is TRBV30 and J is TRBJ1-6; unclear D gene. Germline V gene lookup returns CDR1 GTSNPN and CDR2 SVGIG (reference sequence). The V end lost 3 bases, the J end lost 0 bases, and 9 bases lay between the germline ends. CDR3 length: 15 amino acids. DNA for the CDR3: TGTGCCTGGAGGTGGACGGGCTCCTATAATTCACCCCTCCACTTT. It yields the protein CAWRWTGSYNSPLHF.

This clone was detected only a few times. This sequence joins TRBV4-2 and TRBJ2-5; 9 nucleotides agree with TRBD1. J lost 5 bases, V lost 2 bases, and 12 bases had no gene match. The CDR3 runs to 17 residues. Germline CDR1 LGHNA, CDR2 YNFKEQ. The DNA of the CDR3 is TGTGCCAGCAGCCAATTGGCCGGGACAGGGCCGAGTGAGACCCAGTACTTC. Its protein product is CASSQLAGTGPSETQYF.

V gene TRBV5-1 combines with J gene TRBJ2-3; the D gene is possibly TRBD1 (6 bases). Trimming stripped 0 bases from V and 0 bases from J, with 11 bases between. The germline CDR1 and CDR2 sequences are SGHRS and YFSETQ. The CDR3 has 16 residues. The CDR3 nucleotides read TGCGCCAGCAGCTTGGCCGCTGACAGGAGCACAGATACGCAGTATTTT. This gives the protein CASSLAADRSTDTQYF.

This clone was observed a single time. The CDR3 is CASSWEGRGAGANVLTF. The CDR3 DNA follows: TGTGCCAGCAGTTGGGAGGGGAGAGGCGCTGGGGCCAACGTCCTGACTTTC. J is TRBJ2-6 and V is TRBV27; TRBD2 matches at 7 bases. V lost 4 bases, J lost 2 bases, and 8 bases stayed unmatched. The CDR3 covers 17 residues. Germline V gene data show CDR1 as MNHEY and CDR2 as SMNVEV (reference sequence).

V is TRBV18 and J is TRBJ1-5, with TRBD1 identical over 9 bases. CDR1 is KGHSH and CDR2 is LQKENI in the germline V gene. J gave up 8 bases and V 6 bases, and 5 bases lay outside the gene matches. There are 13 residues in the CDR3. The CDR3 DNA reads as TGTGCCAGCTCCGGGACAGGGAGTGAGCCCCAGCATTTT. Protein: CASSGTGSEPQHF.

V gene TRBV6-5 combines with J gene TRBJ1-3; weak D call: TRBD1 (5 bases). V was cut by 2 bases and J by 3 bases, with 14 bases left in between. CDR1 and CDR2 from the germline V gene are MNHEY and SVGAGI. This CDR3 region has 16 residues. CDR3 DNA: TGTGCCAGCAGTTACCCCGCGAGGGGTGATGGAAACACCATATATTTT. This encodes CASSYPARGDGNTIYF.

The CDR3 spells CASSSVGQTLNTEAFF. DNA of the CDR3: TGTGCCAGCAGCTCGGTTGGACAAACCTTGAACACTGAAGCTTTCTTT. The rearrangement uses TRBV5-4 and TRBJ1-1, with a possible D match to TRBD1 (5 bases). V lost 3 bases and J 0 bases, leaving 15 bases between the germline ends. The CDR3 contains 16 residues. Germline loops: CDR1 SGHNT, CDR2 YYREEE (reference sequence). Drawing the rest from reference TRBV5-4 and TRBJ1-1, the complete variable domain is ETGVTQSPTHLIKTRGQQVTLRCSSQSGHNTVSWYQQALGQGPQFIFQYYREEENGRGNFPPRFSGLQFPNYSSELNVNALELDDSALYLCASSSVGQTLNTEAFFGQGTRLTVV.

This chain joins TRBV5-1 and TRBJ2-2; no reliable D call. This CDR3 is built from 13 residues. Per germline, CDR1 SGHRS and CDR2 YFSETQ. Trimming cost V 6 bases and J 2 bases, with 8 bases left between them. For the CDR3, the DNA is TGCGCCAGCACCCGCCTTAACACCGGGGAGCTGTTTTTT. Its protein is CASTRLNTGELFF.

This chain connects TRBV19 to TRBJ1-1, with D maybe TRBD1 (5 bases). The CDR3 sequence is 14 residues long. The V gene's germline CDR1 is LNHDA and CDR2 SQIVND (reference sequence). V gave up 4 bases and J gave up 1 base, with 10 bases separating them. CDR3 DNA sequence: TGTGCCAGTAGTACAGGGTCTCCGAACACTGAAGCTTTCTTT. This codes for CASSTGSPNTEAFF.

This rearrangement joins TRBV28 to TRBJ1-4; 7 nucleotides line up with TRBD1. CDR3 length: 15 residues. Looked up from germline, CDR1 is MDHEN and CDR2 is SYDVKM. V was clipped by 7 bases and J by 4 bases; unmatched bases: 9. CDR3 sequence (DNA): TGTGCCAGCAACATGGGGACAGCGGGTAATGAAAAACTGTTTTTT. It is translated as CASNMGTAGNEKLFF.

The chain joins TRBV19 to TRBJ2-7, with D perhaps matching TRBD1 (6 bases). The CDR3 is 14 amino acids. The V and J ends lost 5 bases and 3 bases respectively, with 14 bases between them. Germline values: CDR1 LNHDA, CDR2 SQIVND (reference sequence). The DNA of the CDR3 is TGTGCCAGTAGTTCCAGGGGCAATAGCTACGAGCAGTACTTC. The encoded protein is CASSSRGNSYEQYF.

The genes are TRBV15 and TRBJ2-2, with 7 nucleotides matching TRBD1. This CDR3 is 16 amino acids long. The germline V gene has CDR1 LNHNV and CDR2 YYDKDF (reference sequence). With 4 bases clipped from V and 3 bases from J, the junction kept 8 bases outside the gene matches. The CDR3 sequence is CATSTPRDRDTGELFF. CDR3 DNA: TGTGCCACCAGCACCCCACGGGACAGAGACACCGGGGAGCTGTTTTTT.

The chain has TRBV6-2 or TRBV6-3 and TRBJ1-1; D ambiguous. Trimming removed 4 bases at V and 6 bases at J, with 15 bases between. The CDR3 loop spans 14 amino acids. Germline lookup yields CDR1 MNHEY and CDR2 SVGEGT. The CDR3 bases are TGTGCCAGCAGTTCAGTCGGGCTCCCTTCTGAAGCTTTCTTT. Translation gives CASSSVGLPSEAFF.

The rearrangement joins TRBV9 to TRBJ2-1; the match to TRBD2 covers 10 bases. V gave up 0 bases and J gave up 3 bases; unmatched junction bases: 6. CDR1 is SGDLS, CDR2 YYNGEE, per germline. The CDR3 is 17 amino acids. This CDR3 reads CASSVADTSGIYNEQFF. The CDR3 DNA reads TGTGCCAGCAGCGTAGCTGACACTAGCGGGATCTACAATGAGCAGTTCTTC.

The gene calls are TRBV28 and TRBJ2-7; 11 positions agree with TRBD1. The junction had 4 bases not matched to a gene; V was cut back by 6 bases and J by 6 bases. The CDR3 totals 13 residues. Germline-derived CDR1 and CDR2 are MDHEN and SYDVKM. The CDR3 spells CASSRTGGREQYF. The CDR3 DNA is TGTGCCAGCAGCCGGACAGGGGGCCGCGAGCAGTACTTC. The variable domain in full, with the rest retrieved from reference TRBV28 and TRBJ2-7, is DVKVTQSSRYLVKRTGEKVFLECVQDMDHENMFWYRQDPGLGLRLIYFSYDVKMKEKGDIPEGYSVSREKKERFSLILESASTNQTSMYLCASSRTGGREQYFGPGTRLTVT.

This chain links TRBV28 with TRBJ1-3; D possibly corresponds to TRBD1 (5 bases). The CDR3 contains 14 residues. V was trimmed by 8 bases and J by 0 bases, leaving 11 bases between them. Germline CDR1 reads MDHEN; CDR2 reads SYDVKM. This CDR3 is CASGGVNSGNTIYF. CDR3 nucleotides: TGTGCCAGCGGGGGGGTTAACTCTGGAAACACCATATATTTT.

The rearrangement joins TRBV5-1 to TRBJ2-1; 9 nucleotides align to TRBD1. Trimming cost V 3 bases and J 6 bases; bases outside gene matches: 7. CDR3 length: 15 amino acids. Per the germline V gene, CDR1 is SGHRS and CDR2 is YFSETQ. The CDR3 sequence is CASSSPGQGGNEQFF. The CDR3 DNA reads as TGCGCCAGCAGCTCCCCGGGACAGGGAGGCAATGAGCAGTTCTTC.

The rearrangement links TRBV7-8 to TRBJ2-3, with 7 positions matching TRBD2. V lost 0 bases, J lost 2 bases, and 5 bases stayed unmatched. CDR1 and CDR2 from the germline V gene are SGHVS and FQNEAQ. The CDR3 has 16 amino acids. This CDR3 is CASSLASSGSTDTQYF. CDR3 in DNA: TGTGCCAGCAGCTTAGCGTCTAGCGGATCCACAGATACGCAGTATTTT.

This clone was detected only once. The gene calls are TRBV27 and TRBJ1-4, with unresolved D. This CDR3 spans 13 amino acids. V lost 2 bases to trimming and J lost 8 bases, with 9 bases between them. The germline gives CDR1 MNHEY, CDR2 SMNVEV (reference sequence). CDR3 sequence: CASSLTGWEKLFF. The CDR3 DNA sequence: TGTGCCAGCAGTTTAACGGGATGGGAAAAACTGTTTTTT.

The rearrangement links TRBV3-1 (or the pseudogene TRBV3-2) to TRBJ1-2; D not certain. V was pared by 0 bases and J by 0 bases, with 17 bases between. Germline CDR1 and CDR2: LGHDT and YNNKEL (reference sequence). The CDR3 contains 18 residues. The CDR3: CASSQDLGRLEANYGYTF. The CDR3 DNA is TGTGCCAGCAGCCAAGATCTTGGCAGGCTCGAAGCTAACTATGGCTACACCTTC.

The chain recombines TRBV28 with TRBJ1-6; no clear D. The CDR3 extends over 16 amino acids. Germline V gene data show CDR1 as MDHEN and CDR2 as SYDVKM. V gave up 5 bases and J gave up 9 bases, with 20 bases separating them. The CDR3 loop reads CASSHPGSPQGSPLHF. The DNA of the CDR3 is TGTGCCAGCAGTCATCCCGGGAGCCCCCAAGGTTCACCCCTCCACTTT.

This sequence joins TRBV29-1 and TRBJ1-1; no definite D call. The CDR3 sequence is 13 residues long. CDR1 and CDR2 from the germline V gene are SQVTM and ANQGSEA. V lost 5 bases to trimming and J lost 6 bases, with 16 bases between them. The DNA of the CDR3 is TGCAGCGTTACACCTAGTCGTGGCGCTGAAGCTTTCTTT. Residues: CSVTPSRGAEAFF. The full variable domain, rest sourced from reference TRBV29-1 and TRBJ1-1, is SAVISQKPSRDICQRGTSLTIQCQVDSQVTMMFWYRQQPGQSLTLIATANQGSEATYESGFVIDKFPISRPNLTFSTLTVSNMSPEDSSIYLCSVTPSRGAEAFFGQGTRLTVV.

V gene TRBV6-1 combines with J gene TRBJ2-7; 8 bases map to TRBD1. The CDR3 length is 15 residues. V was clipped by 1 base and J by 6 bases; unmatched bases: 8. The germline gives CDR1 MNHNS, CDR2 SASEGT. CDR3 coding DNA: TGTGCCAGCAGTGAAGGCCGGGCCAGGGGGCGCGAGCAGTACTTC. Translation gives CASSEGRARGREQYF.

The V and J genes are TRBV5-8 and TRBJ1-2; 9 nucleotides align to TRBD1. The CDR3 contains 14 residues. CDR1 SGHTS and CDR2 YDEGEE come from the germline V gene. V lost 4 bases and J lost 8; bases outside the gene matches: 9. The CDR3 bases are TGTGCCAGCAGCCAGGGACAGGGAAGGCCGGGCTACACCTTC. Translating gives CASSQGQGRPGYTF.

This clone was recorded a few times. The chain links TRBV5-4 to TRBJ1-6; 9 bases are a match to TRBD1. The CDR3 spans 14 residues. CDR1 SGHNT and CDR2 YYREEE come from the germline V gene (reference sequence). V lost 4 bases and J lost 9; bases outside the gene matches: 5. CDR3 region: CASSQGQGGSPLHF. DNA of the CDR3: TGTGCCAGCAGCCAGGGACAGGGTGGTTCACCCCTCCACTTT.

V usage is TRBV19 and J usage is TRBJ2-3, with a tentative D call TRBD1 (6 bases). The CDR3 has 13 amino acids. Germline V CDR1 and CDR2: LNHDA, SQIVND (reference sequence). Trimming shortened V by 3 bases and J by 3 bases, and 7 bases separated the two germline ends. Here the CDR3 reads CASSMRGTDTQYF. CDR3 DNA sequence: TGTGCCAGTAGTATGAGGGGGACAGATACGCAGTATTTT. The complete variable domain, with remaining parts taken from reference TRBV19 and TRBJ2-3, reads DGGITQSPKYLFRKEGQNVTLSCEQNLNHDAMYWYRQDPGQGLRLIYYSQIVNDFQKGDIAEGYSVSREKKESFPLTVTSAQKNPTAFYLCASSMRGTDTQYFGPGTRLTVL.